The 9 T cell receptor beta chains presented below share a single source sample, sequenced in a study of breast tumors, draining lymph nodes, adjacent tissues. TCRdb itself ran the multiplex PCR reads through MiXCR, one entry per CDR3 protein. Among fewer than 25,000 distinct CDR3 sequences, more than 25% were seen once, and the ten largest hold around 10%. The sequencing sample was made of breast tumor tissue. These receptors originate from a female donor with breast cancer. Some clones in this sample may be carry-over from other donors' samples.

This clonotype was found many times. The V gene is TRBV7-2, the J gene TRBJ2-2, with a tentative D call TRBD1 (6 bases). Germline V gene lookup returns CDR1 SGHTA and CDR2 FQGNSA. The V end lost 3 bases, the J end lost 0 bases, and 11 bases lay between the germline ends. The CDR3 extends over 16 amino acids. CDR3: CASSFTGTSNTGELFF. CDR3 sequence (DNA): TGTGCCAGCAGCTTTACCGGGACATCGAACACCGGGGAGCTGTTTTTT.

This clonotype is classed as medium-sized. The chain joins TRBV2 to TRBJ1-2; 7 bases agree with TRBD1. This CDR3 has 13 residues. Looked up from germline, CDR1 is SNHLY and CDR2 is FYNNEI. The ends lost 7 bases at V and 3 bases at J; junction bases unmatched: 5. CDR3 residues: CASTDRVDYGYTF. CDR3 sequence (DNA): TGTGCCAGCACCGACAGGGTTGACTATGGCTACACCTTC.

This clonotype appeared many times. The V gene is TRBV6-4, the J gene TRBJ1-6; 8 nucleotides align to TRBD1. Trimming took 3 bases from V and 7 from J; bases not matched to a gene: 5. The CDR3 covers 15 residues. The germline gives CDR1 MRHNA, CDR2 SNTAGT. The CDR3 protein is CASSERQGPNSPLHF. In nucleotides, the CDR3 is TGTGCCAGCAGTGAGCGACAGGGGCCAAATTCACCCCTCCACTTT.

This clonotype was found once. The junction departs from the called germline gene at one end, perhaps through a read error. CDR3 amino acids: CASNFSGLPIYGQYF. The CDR3 nucleotides are TGTGCCAGCAATTTCAGCGGGCTTCCCATCTACGGGCAGTACTTC. This chain links TRBV6-4 with TRBJ2-7; possible D gene TRBD2, 6 bases. This CDR3 is 15 amino acids long. Germline values: CDR1 MRHNA, CDR2 SNTAGT.

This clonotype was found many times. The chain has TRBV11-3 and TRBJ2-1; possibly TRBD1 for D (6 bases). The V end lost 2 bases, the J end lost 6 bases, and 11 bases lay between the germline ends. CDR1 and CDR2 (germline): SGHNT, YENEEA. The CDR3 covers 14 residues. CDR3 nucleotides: TGTGCCAGCAGCTTAAGAGGGGGAAGCAATGAGCAGTTCTTC. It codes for CASSLRGGSNEQFF.

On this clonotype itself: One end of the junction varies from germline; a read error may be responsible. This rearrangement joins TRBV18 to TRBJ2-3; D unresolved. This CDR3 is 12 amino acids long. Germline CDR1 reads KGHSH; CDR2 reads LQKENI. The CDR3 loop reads CASSVSTDKQYF. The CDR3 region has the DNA TGTGCCAGCTCGGTTAGCACCGATAAGCAGTATTTT.

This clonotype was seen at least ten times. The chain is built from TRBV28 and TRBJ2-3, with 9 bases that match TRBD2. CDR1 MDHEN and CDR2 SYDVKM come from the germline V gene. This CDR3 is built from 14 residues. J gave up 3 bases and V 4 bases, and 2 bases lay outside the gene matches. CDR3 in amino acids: CASSSAGGTDTQYF. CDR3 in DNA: TGTGCCAGCAGTTCAGCGGGAGGTACAGATACGCAGTATTTT.

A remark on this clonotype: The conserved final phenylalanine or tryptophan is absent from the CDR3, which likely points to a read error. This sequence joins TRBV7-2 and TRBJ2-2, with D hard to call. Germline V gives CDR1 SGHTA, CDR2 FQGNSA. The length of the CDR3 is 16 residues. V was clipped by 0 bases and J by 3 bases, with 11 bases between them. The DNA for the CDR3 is TGTGCCAGCAGCTTAGCGTTTGAGACTTACACCGGGGAGCTGTTTGTT. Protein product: CASSLAFETYTGELFV.

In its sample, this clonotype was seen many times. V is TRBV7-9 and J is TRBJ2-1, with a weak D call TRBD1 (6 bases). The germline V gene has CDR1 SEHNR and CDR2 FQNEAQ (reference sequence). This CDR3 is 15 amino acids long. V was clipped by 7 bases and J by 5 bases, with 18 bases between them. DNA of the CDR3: TGTGCCAGCACCAAAGGGGGTAGATCGGACAATGAGCAGTTCTTC. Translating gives CASTKGGRSDNEQFF. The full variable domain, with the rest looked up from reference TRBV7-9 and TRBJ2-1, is DTGVSQNPRHKITKRGQNVTFRCDPISEHNRLYWYRQTLGQGPEFLTYFQNEAQLEKSRLLSDRFSAERPKGSFSTLEIQRTEQGDSAMYLCASTKGGRSDNEQFFGPGTRLTVL.